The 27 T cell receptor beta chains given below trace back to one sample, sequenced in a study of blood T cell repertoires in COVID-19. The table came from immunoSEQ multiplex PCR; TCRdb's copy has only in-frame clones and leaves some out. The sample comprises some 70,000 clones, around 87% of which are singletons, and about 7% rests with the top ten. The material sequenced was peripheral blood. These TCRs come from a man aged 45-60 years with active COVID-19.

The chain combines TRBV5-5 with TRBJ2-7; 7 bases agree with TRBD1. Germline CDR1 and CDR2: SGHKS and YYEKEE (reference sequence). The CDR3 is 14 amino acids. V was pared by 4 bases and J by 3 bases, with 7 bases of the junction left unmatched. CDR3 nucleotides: TGTGCCAGCAGCCAACAGGGGAACTTCTACGAGCAGTACTTC. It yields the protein CASSQQGNFYEQYF.

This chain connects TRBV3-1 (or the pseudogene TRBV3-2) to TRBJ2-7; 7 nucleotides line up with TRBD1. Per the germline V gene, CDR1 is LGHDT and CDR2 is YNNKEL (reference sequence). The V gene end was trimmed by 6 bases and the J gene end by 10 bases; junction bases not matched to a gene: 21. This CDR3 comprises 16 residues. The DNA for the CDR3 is TGTGCCAGCAGTTCTAACTCACAGGGGCCTCCGTTAGATCAGTACTTC. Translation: CASSSNSQGPPLDQYF.

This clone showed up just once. CDR3 sequence reads: CAISGTGPGLNTEAFF. The CDR3 DNA sequence: TGTGCCATCAGTGGGACGGGTCCAGGGCTGAACACTGAAGCTTTCTTT. The V call is TRBV10-3, the J call TRBJ1-1, with a weak D call TRBD1 (5 bases). The CDR3 contains 16 residues. The germline CDR1 and CDR2 sequences are ENHRY and SYGVKD. Trimming took off 4 bases at V and 0 bases at J, with 15 bases between the two ends.

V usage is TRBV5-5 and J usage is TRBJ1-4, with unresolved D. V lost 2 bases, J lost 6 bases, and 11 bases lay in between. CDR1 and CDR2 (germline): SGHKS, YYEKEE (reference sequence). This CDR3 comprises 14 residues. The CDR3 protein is CASSFPRSDEKLFF. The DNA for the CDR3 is TGTGCCAGCAGCTTTCCCAGGTCCGATGAAAAACTGTTTTTT.

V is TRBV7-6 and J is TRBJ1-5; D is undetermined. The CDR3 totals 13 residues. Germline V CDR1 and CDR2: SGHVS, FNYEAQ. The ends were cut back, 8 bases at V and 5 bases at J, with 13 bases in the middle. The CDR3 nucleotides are TGTGCCAGCTCCCTTGGGCCTGATCAGCCCCAGCATTTT. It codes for CASSLGPDQPQHF.

The CDR3 is CASSVGGSETQYF. The DNA for the CDR3 is TGTGCCAGCAGCGTGGGGGGGAGCGAGACCCAGTACTTC. This chain joins TRBV9 and TRBJ2-5; 7 bases fit TRBD2. Germline CDR1 reads SGDLS; CDR2 reads YYNGEE. This CDR3 has 13 residues. The V segment lost 2 bases and the J segment 5 bases; nucleotides outside the gene matches: 3. The variable domain in full, with the rest retrieved from reference TRBV9 and TRBJ2-5, is DSGVTQTPKHLITATGQRVTLRCSPRSGDLSVYWYQQSLDQGLQFLIQYYNGEERAKGNILERFSAQQFPDLHSELNLSSLELGDSALYFCASSVGGSETQYFGPGTRLLVL.

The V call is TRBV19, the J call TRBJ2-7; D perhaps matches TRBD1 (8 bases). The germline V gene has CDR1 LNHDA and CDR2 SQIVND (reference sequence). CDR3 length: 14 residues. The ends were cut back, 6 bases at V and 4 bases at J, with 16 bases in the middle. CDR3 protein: CASSAGQGLYEQYF. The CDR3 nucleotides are TGTGCCAGTAGCGCCGGACAGGGACTATACGAGCAGTACTTC.

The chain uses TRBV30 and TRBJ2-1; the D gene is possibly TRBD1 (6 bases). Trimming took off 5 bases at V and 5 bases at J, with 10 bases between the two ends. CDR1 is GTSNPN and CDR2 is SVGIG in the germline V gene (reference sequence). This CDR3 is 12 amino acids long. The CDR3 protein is CAWAGVNNEQFF. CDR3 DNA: TGTGCCTGGGCAGGGGTGAACAATGAGCAGTTCTTC.

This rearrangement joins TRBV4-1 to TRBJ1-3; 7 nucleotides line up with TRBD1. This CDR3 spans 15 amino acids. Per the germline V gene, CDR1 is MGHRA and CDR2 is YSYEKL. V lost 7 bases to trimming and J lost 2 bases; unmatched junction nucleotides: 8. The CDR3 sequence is CASTRTGSTGNTIYF. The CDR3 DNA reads TGCGCCAGCACCAGGACAGGAAGTACTGGAAACACCATATATTTT.

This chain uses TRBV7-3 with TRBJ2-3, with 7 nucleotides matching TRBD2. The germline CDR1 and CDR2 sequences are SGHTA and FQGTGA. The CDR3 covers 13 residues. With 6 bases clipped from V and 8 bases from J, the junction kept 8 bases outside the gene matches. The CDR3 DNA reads TGTGCCAGCAGGGAAGCGGGGCTAGGTACGCAGTATTTT. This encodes CASREAGLGTQYF.

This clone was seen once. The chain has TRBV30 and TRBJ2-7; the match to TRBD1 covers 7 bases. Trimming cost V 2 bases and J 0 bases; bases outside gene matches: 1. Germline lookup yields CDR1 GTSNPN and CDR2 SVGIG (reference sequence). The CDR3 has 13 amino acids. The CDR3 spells CAWSTGVSYEQYF. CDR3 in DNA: TGTGCCTGGAGTACAGGGGTCTCCTACGAGCAGTACTTC.

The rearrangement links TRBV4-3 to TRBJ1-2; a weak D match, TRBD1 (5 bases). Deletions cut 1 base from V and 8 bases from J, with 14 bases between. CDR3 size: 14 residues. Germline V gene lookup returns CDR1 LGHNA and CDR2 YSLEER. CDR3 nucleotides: TGCGCCAGCAGCCAAGTGTTCGGGGGGGACGGCTACACCTTC. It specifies CASSQVFGGDGYTF.

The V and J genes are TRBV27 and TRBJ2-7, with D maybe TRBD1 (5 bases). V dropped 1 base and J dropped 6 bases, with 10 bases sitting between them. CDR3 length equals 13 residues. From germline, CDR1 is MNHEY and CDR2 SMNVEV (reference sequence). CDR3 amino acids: CASSLYDRIEQYF. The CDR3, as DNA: TGTGCCAGCAGTTTATACGACAGAATCGAGCAGTACTTC.

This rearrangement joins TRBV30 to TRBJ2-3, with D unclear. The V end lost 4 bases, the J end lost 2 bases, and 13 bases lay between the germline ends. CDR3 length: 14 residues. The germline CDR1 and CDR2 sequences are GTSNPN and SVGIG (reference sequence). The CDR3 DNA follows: TGTGCCTGGAACGAGCAGGCCTACACAGATACGCAGTATTTT. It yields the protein CAWNEQAYTDTQYF.

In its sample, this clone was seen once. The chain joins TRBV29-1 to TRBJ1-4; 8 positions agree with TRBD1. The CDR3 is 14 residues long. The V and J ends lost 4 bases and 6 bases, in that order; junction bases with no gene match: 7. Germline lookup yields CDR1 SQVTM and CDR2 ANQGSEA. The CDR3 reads CSVGFRGPYEKLFF. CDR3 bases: TGCAGCGTTGGATTCAGGGGGCCTTATGAAAAACTGTTTTTT.

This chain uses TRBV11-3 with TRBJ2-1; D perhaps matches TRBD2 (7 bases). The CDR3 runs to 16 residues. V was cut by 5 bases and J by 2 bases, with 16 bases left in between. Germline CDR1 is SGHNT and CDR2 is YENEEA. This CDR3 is CASSLGGGEPYNEQFF. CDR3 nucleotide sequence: TGTGCCAGCAGCCTAGGGGGAGGGGAGCCCTACAATGAGCAGTTCTTC.

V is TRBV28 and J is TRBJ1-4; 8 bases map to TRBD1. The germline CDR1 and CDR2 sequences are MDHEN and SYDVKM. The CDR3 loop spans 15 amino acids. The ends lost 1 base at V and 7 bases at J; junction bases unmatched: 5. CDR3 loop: CASSLYRGFGEKLFF. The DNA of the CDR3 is TGTGCCAGCAGTTTATACAGGGGGTTCGGTGAAAAACTGTTTTTT.

This chain's CDR3 is CSAYSDYGYTF. The CDR3 DNA sequence: TGCAGTGCTTATTCGGACTATGGCTACACCTTC. The V and J genes are TRBV20-1 and TRBJ1-2; D not certain. The germline V gene has CDR1 DFQATT and CDR2 SNEGSKA (reference sequence). The ends were cut back, 5 bases at V and 3 bases at J, with 7 bases in the middle. The CDR3 loop spans 11 amino acids.

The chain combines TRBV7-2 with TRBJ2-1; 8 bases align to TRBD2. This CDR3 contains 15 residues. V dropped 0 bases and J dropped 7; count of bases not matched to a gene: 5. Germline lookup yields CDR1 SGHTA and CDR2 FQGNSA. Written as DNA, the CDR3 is TGTGCCAGCAGCTTAGCGGGACTAGGGATGAATGAGCAGTTCTTC. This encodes CASSLAGLGMNEQFF.

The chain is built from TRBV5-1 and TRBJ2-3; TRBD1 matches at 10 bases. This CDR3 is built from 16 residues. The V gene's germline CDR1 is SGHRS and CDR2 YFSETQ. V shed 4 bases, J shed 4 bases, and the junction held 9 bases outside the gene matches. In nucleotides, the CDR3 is TGCGCCAGCAGCCCGGTTTCGGGGACAGGGGCAGATACGCAGTATTTT. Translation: CASSPVSGTGADTQYF.

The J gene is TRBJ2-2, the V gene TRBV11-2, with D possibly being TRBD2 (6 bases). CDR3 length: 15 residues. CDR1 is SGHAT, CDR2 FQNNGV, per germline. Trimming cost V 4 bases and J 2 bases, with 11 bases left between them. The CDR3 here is CASSSGDPNTGELFF. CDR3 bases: TGTGCCAGCAGCTCGGGGGATCCCAACACCGGGGAGCTGTTTTTT.

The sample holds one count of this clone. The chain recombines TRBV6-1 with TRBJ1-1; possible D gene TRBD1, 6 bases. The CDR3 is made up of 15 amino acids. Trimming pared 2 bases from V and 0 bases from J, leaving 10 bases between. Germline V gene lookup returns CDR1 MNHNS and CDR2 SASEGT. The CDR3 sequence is CASSEKNRVNTEAFF. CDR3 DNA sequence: TGTGCCAGCAGTGAAAAAAACAGGGTGAACACTGAAGCTTTCTTT.

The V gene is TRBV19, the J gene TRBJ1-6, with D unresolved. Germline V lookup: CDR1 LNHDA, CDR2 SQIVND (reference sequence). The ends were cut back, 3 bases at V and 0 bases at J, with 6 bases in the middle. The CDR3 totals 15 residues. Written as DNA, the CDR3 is TGTGCCAGTAGTATCCCGAGCTCCTATAATTCACCCCTCCACTTT. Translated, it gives CASSIPSSYNSPLHF.

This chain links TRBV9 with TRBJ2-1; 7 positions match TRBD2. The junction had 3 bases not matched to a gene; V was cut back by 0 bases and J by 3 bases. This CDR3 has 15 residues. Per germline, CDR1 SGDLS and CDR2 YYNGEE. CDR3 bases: TGTGCCAGCAGCGTAGGGGAGGGGCTCTACAATGAGCAGTTCTTC. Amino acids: CASSVGEGLYNEQFF.

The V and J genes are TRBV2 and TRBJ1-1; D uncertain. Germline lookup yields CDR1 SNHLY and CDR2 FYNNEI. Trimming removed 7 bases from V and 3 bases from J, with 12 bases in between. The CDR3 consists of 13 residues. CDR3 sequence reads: CASKRGMDTEAFF. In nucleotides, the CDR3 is TGTGCCAGCAAGAGAGGGATGGACACTGAAGCTTTCTTT. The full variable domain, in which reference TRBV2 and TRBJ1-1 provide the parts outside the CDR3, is EPEVTQTPSHQVTQMGQEVILRCVPISNHLYFYWYRQILGQKVEFLVSFYNNEISEKSEIFDDQFSVERPDGSNFTLKIRSTKLEDSAMYFCASKRGMDTEAFFGQGTRLTVV.

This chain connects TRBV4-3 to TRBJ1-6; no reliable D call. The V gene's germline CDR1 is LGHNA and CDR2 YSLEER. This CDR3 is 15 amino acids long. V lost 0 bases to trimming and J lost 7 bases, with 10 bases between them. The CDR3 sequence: CASSQDRFSNSPLHF. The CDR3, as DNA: TGCGCCAGCAGCCAAGACAGGTTTTCCAATTCACCCCTCCACTTT.

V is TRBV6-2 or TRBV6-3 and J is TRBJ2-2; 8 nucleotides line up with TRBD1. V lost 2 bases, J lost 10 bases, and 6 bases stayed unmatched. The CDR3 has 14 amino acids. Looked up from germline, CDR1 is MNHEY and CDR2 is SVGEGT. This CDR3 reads CASSYGRGPEELFF. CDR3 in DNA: TGTGCCAGCAGTTACGGCAGGGGGCCGGAGGAGCTGTTTTTT.